This paragraph covers one TCR beta chain sequence. Method: immunoSEQ multiplex PCR; TCRdb's copy keeps in-frame clones and lacks some. Here the sample spans about 69,000 clones, roughly nine tenths being singletons. Individuals having autoimmune disease history or systemic immunosuppression were not enrolled. Blood sampling was done at baseline, cycle 4 day 1, and cycle 7 day 1. This specimen belongs to a study of OX40 agonist ivuxolimab in advanced cancers. Study details: The diagnoses of dose-escalation patients were hepatocellular carcinoma, melanoma, renal cell or head and neck cancer. Under the entry rules, prior anti-PD-1, anti-PD-L1 or anti-CTLA-4 therapy was allowed, and approximately 36% had some.

Unmatched junction bases numbered 6, after V lost 0 bases and J lost 4 bases. The length of the CDR3 is 16 residues. CDR1 and CDR2 (germline): SGDLS, YYNGEE. V gene TRBV9 combines with J gene TRBJ2-3; 9 bases fit TRBD2. This receptor was obtained from an adult with an advanced solid tumor such as melanoma, head and neck, liver or kidney cancer. Source: CD4+ or CD8+ T cells sorted from blood, taken in a trial of the OX40 agonist ivuxolimab. The DNA for the CDR3 is TGTGCCAGCAGCGTAGAACTAGCGGGTGGTGCAGATACGCAGTATTTT. It is translated as CASSVELAGGADTQYF.